This is a list of T cell receptor beta chains from one sample in a study of cytotoxic CD8 clonotypes in ibrutinib-treated CLL. The table came from immunoSEQ multiplex PCR; TCRdb's copy has only in-frame clones and leaves some out. The profile shows approximately 84,000 clones, 86% of them singletons. Sequenced material: PBMCs, taken before ibrutinib treatment. These TCRs come from a human donor with chronic lymphocytic leukemia. Each CDR3 is given with its conserved first and last residue. Fields, in order: D gene, V gene, clone size, J gene, CDR3 length, CDR3 DNA, CDR3 protein. The D gene is left open where the match is weak. Size tells how often a clone was seen (once, few, many) or the class of an expanded clone, and some rows leave it out.

D gene: TRBD2
V gene: TRBV9
clone size: .
J gene: TRBJ2-1
CDR3 length: 15
CDR3 DNA: TGTGCCAGCAGCGCGGGACTAGCGCCTTACAATGAGCAGTTCTTC
CDR3 protein: CASSAGLAPYNEQFF

D gene: TRBD2
V gene: TRBV6-1
clone size: .
J gene: TRBJ2-7
CDR3 length: 14
CDR3 DNA: TGTGCCAGCAGTGTACGGGGGGAATCCTACGAGCAGTACTTC
CDR3 protein: CASSVRGESYEQYF

D gene: TRBD1
V gene: TRBV29-1
clone size: .
J gene: TRBJ1-1
CDR3 length: 14
CDR3 DNA: TGCAGCGTTGAGTGGGACAGCCAGAACACTGAAGCTTTCTTT
CDR3 protein: CSVEWDSQNTEAFF

D gene: .
V gene: TRBV23-1
clone size: .
J gene: TRBJ1-1
CDR3 length: 13
CDR3 DNA: TGCGCCAGCAGTCAAGGGGTTCTGGATGGAGCTTTCTTT
CDR3 protein: CASSQGVLDGAFF

D gene: .
V gene: TRBV18
clone size: .
J gene: TRBJ1-3
CDR3 length: 16
CDR3 DNA: TGTGCCAGCTCACCAGGGACGCCCGCAGCTGGAAACACCATATATTTT
CDR3 protein: CASSPGTPAAGNTIYF

D gene: .
V gene: TRBV6-5
clone size: .
J gene: TRBJ2-2
CDR3 length: 16
CDR3 DNA: TGTGCCAGCAGTTACGGGGCACCCGAGTACACCGGGGAGCTGTTTTTT
CDR3 protein: CASSYGAPEYTGELFF

D gene: .
V gene: TRBV7-9
clone size: few
J gene: TRBJ1-1
CDR3 length: 15
CDR3 DNA: TGTGCCAGCAGCCCCAGTAGCAGGGGGAACACTGAAGCTTTCTTT
CDR3 protein: CASSPSSRGNTEAFF

D gene: .
V gene: TRBV9
clone size: .
J gene: TRBJ2-7
CDR3 length: 14
CDR3 DNA: TGTGCCAGCAGCGTAGAGGGCAGCTCCTACGAGCAGTACTTC
CDR3 protein: CASSVEGSSYEQYF

D gene: .
V gene: TRBV1
clone size: .
J gene: TRBJ1-2
CDR3 length: 18
CDR3 DNA: TGCACCAGCAGTTATGGACAGGGGGTTATATCGCCCGGTGATGGCTACACCTTC
CDR3 protein: CTSSYGQGVISPGDGYTF

D gene: .
V gene: TRBV25-1
clone size: .
J gene: TRBJ1-1
CDR3 length: 15
CDR3 DNA: TGTGCCAGCAGTGAAAATTGGGATCCGAACACTGAAGCTTTCTTT
CDR3 protein: CASSENWDPNTEAFF

D gene: .
V gene: TRBV11-2
clone size: once
J gene: TRBJ2-3
CDR3 length: 14
CDR3 DNA: TGTGCCAGCAGCTTGGGCCTTAGCACAGATACGCAGTATTTT
CDR3 protein: CASSLGLSTDTQYF

D gene: TRBD1
V gene: TRBV6-1
clone size: .
J gene: TRBJ1-2
CDR3 length: 15
CDR3 DNA: TGTGCCAGCAGTGAATGGACAGGGGGCGGATATGGCTACACCTTC
CDR3 protein: CASSEWTGGGYGYTF

D gene: .
V gene: TRBV6-5
clone size: .
J gene: TRBJ2-7
CDR3 length: 16
CDR3 DNA: TGTGCCAGCAGTTACTCGGTAACACAGGGCCCCTACGAGCAGTACTTC
CDR3 protein: CASSYSVTQGPYEQYF

D gene: .
V gene: TRBV5-6
clone size: .
J gene: TRBJ1-1
CDR3 length: 13
CDR3 DNA: TGTGCCAGCAGCGCGGACGGGAACACTGAAGCTTTCTTT
CDR3 protein: CASSADGNTEAFF

D gene: TRBD2
V gene: TRBV7-2
clone size: .
J gene: TRBJ2-1
CDR3 length: 13
CDR3 DNA: TGTGCCAGCCGTAGCGGGAGTTACAATGAGCAGTTCTTC
CDR3 protein: CASRSGSYNEQFF

D gene: .
V gene: TRBV28
clone size: .
J gene: TRBJ1-1
CDR3 length: 14
CDR3 DNA: TGTGCCAGCGGAACTACAGGGATGTACACTGAAGCTTTCTTT
CDR3 protein: CASGTTGMYTEAFF